A selection of T cell receptor beta chains follows, all from one sample in a study of T cell responses to AZD1222 COVID-19 vaccine. The assay was immunoSEQ multiplex PCR, and TCRdb's table has in-frame clones only and misses some. The profile shows under 95,000 clones, 65% to 90% of them singletons. The sample here was peripheral blood, taken on day 0 of AZD1222 vaccination. The source of these receptors is an adult in good health. The CDR3 runs from the conserved cysteine through the conserved F or W. The D gene is left open where the match is weak. Clone sizes are given selectively: once, few, many, or a class where the clone is expanded.

J gene	clone size	D gene	V gene	CDR3 DNA	CDR3 protein
TRBJ2-3	once	-	TRBV28	TGTGCCAGCAGCCCACCGGGGTGGGCCGGCCTTTTTTTT	CASSPPGWAGLFF
TRBJ1-1	few	-	TRBV18	TGTGCCAGCTCAAAGGCCAGGGCTCCTGCTGAAGCTTTCTTT	CASSKARAPAEAFF
TRBJ1-1	-	-	TRBV2	TGTGCCAGCAAGTTTGATCCGGGAAGTGGTGAAGCTTTCTTT	CASKFDPGSGEAFF
TRBJ1-5	-	TRBD1	TRBV5-6	TGTGCCAGCAGCGCGGCTGGGACAGGGTTTAATCAGCCCCAGCATTTT	CASSAAGTGFNQPQHF
TRBJ2-1	-	-	TRBV15	TGTGCCACCAGCAGAGATGTGAGCTCCTACAATGAGCAGTTCTTC	CATSRDVSSYNEQFF
TRBJ2-7	-	TRBD2	TRBV27	TGTGCCAGCAGTTTATGGACTAGCGGGAGGGAAAGCTACGAGCAGTACTTC	CASSLWTSGRESYEQYF
TRBJ2-7	-	-	TRBV11-1	TGTGCCAGCAGGAGGGACGGCAGGTACGAGCAGTACTTC	CASRRDGRYEQYF
TRBJ2-1	-	TRBD2	TRBV6-5	TGTGCCAGCAGTTACGGGACTAGCTCCTACAATGAGCAGTTCTTC	CASSYGTSSYNEQFF
TRBJ2-7	-	-	TRBV28	TGTGCCAGCAGTCCGGGACGGAGAGGCGAGCAGTACTTC	CASSPGRRGEQYF
TRBJ2-1	few	-	TRBV3-1/TRBV3-2	TGTGCCAGCAGCCAAGATGAGGCAAGGGGGCAGTTCTTC	CASSQDEARGQFF
TRBJ2-7	-	-	TRBV11-2	TGTGCCAGCAGCTTAGAATGGTCTACGAGCCGACGAGCCGAGCAGTACTTC	CASSLEWSTSRRAEQYF
TRBJ2-2	once	TRBD1	TRBV11-2	TGTGCCAGCAGCTTAGGCAGGGGGCTTAACACCGGGGAGCTGTTTTTT	CASSLGRGLNTGELFF
TRBJ2-2	-	TRBD2	TRBV5-1	TGCGCCAGCCGTTTATGGACTAGCGCAGACACCGGGGAGCTGTTTTTT	CASRLWTSADTGELFF
TRBJ1-2	-	-	TRBV28	TGTGCCAGCAGTGTGACATTCTATGGCTACACCTTC	CASSVTFYGYTF
TRBJ2-2	-	TRBD1	TRBV6-5	TGTGCCAGCAGTACTCGACAGGGGGCAGGGGAGCTGTTTTTT	CASSTRQGAGELFF
TRBJ1-1	-	-	TRBV7-9	TGTGCCAGCAGCACTGACATGAACACTGAAGCTTTCTTT	CASSTDMNTEAFF
TRBJ2-7	-	-	TRBV10-3	TGTGCCATCAGTGGGGGGGAGCCGAGCTCCTACGAGCAGTACTTC	CAISGGEPSSYEQYF
TRBJ2-1	-	TRBD2	TRBV5-1	TGCGCCAGCAGCCGCGGGGGCGGGAGGGCCAATGAGCAGTTCTTC	CASSRGGGRANEQFF
TRBJ2-1	few	TRBD2	TRBV13	TGTGCCAGCAGCTTAGAAGCGGGAGTAGGTAATGAGCAGTTCTTC	CASSLEAGVGNEQFF
TRBJ2-7	-	TRBD2	TRBV5-4	TGTGCCAGCAGCTTGCTAGCGGGAGCGGGCTACGAGCAGTACTTC	CASSLLAGAGYEQYF
TRBJ2-7	-	-	TRBV6-2/TRBV6-3	TGTGCCAGCAGTTACTCGAGTTCCAGGTCTGTCCAATTC	CASSYSSSRSVQF
TRBJ2-2	-	TRBD1	TRBV2	TGTGCCAGCAGGGACCGACAGGGGGCGACCGGGGAGCTGTTTTTT	CASRDRQGATGELFF
TRBJ1-6	-	-	TRBV6-4	TGTGCCAGCAGTGACTCGGGACGGGCTAATTCACCCCTCCACTTT	CASSDSGRANSPLHF
TRBJ2-4	-	-	TRBV3-1/TRBV3-2	TGTGCCAGCAGCCATAGGTCGGCAGCCCTAGCCAAAAACATTCAGTACTTC	CASSHRSAALAKNIQYF
TRBJ2-1	-	-	TRBV7-2	TGTGCCAGCACCACCCGGGGCGGTGCCAATGAGCAGTTCTTC	CASTTRGGANEQFF
TRBJ1-2	-	-	TRBV19	TGTGCCAGTACCCACCGGGGCTATGGCTACACCTTC	CASTHRGYGYTF
TRBJ1-1	-	TRBD1	TRBV2	TGTGCCAGCCGAGACAGGGAGGACACTGAAGCTTTCTTT	CASRDREDTEAFF
TRBJ2-5	-	TRBD1	TRBV7-3	TGTGCCAGCAGCTTGTTTTCCGACAGGGTAGAGACCCAGTACTTC	CASSLFSDRVETQYF
TRBJ1-3	few	TRBD1	TRBV4-2	TGTGCCAGCAGCCAAGGAGCGGACAGGGCGAGGGGAAACACCATATATTTT	CASSQGADRARGNTIYF
TRBJ1-3	once	-	TRBV7-9	TGTGCCAGCCGCCTGGGCGGAGCGGACACCATATATTTT	CASRLGGADTIYF
TRBJ1-5	-	TRBD1	TRBV7-8	TGTGCCAGCAGCCTCAACACCGGGACAGGGACCCCCAGGCAGCCCCAGCATTTT	CASSLNTGTGTPRQPQHF
TRBJ1-5	-	-	TRBV19	TGTGCCAGCAGGGCAGAAGGGGGGTATCAGCCCCAGCATTTT	CASRAEGGYQPQHF
TRBJ2-7	-	-	TRBV11-2	TGTGCCAGCAGCTTTTTGCGTGGCCGCAGCTCCTACGAGCAGTACTTC	CASSFLRGRSSYEQYF
TRBJ1-2	few	-	TRBV6-4	TGTGCCAGCAGTGACTCGATCCCCCCGGGGAGGAACTATGGCTACACCTTC	CASSDSIPPGRNYGYTF
TRBJ1-5	-	-	TRBV3-1/TRBV3-2	TGTGCCAGCAGCCAAGATCCAGATTGGGGCAATCAGCCCCAGCATTTT	CASSQDPDWGNQPQHF
TRBJ2-1	-	TRBD2	TRBV7-8	TGTGCCAGCAGTTTTAGCGGGAGGGGCAATGAGCAGTTCTTC	CASSFSGRGNEQFF
TRBJ1-2	-	-	TRBV28	TGTGCCAGCAGCACCGGACTACGAGGCTACACCTTC	CASSTGLRGYTF
TRBJ2-7	-	-	TRBV4-3	TGCGCCAGCAGCCAGACTAGTCAATCCTACGAGCAGTACTTC	CASSQTSQSYEQYF
TRBJ2-7	-	-	TRBV6-5	TGTGCCAGCAGTTACTCAGGCCTAGCGCCCTACGAGCAGTACTTC	CASSYSGLAPYEQYF
TRBJ1-1	few	-	TRBV11-2	TGTGCCAGCAGCCGTGAGGCAGGGACCACTGAAGCTTTCTTT	CASSREAGTTEAFF
TRBJ2-7	-	-	TRBV18	TGTGCCAGCTCACCTCCTCAGGCCTTGGTTTATGACGAGCAGTACTTC	CASSPPQALVYDEQYF
TRBJ2-3	-	TRBD2	TRBV9	TGTGCCAGCAGCGATTCCAGTCATCTGGCTAGCGGGAGTTGGGATACGCAGTATTTT	CASSDSSHLASGSWDTQYF
TRBJ2-7	-	-	TRBV4-1	TGCGCCAGCAGCCAAGATTCGCCGGTTGGGTTGAGCTCCTACGAGCAGTACTTC	CASSQDSPVGLSSYEQYF
TRBJ2-7	-	-	TRBV27	TGTGCCAGCAGTCCTAGGACGGGGTACGAGCAGTACTTC	CASSPRTGYEQYF
TRBJ2-1	once	TRBD1	TRBV6-5	TGTGCCAGCAGGGTAACAGGGGACAATGAGCAGTTCTTC	CASRVTGDNEQFF
TRBJ2-7	-	TRBD1	TRBV29-1	TGCAGCGTTGAGGACAGGGTTGGCTCCTACGAGCAGTACTTC	CSVEDRVGSYEQYF
TRBJ2-3	-	-	TRBV5-1	TGCGCCAGCAGCTCTGGACAGACCACAGATACGCAGTATTTT	CASSSGQTTDTQYF
TRBJ2-1	-	TRBD2	TRBV19	TGTGCCAGTTGCGCTAGCGGAACTAATTACAATGAGCAGTTCTTC	CASCASGTNYNEQFF
TRBJ2-1	-	-	TRBV6-5	TGTGCCAGCGCAATCAAGATTGTCTCCTACAATGAGCAGTTCTTC	CASAIKIVSYNEQFF
TRBJ2-7	-	TRBD2	TRBV5-1	TGCGCCAGCAGCTTGTATGGACTAGCGGGAGAGGAGCAGTACTTC	CASSLYGLAGEEQYF
TRBJ2-4	few	TRBD2	TRBV19	TGTGCCAGTAGTATACAGCGGGATAAAAACATTCAGTACTTC	CASSIQRDKNIQYF
TRBJ2-7	-	-	TRBV6-2/TRBV6-3	TGTGCCAGCAGTTACGGTAGCACGCGGGAGCAGTACTTC	CASSYGSTREQYF
TRBJ2-1	-	TRBD1	TRBV9	TGTGCCAGCAGCCTCGGACAGGGACTTGGCAATGAGCAGTTCTTC	CASSLGQGLGNEQFF